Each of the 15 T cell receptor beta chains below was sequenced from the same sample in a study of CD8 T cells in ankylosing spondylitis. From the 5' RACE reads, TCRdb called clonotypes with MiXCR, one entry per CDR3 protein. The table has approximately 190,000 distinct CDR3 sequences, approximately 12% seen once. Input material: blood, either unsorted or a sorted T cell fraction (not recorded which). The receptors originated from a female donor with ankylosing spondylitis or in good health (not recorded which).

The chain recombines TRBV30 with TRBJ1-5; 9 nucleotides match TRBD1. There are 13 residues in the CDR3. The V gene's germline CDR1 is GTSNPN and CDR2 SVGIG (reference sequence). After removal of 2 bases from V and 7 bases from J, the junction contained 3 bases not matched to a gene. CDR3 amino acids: CAWSRQGGQPQHF. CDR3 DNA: TGTGCCTGGAGTAGACAGGGGGGACAGCCCCAGCATTTT.

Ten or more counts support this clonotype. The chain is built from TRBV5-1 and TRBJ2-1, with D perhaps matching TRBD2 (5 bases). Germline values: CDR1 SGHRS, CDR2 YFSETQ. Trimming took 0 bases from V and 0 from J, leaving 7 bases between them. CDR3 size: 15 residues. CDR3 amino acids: CASSLVGSSYNEQFF. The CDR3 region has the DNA TGCGCCAGCAGCTTGGTTGGGAGCTCCTACAATGAGCAGTTCTTC.

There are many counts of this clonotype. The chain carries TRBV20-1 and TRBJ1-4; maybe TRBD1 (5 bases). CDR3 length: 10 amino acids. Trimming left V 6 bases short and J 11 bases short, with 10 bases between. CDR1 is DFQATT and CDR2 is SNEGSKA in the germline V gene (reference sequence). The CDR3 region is CSALKGKLFF. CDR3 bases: TGCAGTGCGTTAAAGGGGAAACTGTTTTTT.

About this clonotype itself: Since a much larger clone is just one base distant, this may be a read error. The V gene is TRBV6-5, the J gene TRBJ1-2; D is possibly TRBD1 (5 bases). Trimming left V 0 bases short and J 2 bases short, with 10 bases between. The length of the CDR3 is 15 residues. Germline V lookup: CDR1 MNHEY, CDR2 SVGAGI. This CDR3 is CASSYSGAPNYGYTF. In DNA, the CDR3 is TGTGCCAGCAGTTACTCCGGGGCCCCCAACTATGGCTACACCTTC.

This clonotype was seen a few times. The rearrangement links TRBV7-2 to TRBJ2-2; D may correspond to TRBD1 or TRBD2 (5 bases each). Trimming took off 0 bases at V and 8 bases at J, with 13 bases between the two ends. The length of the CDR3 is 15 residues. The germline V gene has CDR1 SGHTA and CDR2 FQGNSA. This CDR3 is CASSLASGTLGELFF. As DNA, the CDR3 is TGTGCCAGCAGCTTAGCGTCGGGGACCCTGGGGGAGCTGTTTTTT.

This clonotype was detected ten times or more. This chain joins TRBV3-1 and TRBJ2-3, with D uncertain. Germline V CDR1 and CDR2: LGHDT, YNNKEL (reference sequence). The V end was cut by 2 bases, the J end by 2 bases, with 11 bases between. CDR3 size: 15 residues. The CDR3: CASSQSQQPTDTQYF. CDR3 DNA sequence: TGTGCCAGCAGCCAAAGTCAACAGCCCACAGATACGCAGTATTTT.

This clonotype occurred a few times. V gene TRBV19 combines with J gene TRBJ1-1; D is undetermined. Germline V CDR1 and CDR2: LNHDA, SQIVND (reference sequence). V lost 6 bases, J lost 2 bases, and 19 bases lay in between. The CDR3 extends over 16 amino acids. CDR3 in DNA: TGTGCCAGTAGACCTTTGGCACGTAGGGTTAACACTGAAGCTTTCTTT. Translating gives CASRPLARRVNTEAFF.

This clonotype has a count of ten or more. CDR3 sequence (DNA): TGCAGTGCTAGAAAGGAGAACACAGATACGCAGTATTTT. Protein product: CSARKENTDTQYF. The gene calls are TRBV20-1 and TRBJ2-3; D remains ambiguous. Trimming removed 2 bases from V and 2 bases from J, with 8 bases in between. The CDR3 totals 13 residues. Germline values: CDR1 DFQATT, CDR2 SNEGSKA (reference sequence).

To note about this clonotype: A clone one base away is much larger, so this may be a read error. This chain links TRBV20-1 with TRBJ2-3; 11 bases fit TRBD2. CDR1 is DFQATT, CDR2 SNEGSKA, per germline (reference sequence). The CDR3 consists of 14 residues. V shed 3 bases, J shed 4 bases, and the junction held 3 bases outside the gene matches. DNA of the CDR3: TGCAGTGCTAGTAGCGGGAGGGCCTCAGATACGCAGTATTTT. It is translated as CSASSGRASDTQYF.

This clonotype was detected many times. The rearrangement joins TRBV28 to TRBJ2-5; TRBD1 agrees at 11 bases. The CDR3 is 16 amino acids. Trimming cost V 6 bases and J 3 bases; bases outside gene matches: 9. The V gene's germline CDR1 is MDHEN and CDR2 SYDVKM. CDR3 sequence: CASRIFGTGGKETQYF. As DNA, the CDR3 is TGTGCCAGCAGAATCTTCGGGACAGGGGGAAAAGAGACCCAGTACTTC.

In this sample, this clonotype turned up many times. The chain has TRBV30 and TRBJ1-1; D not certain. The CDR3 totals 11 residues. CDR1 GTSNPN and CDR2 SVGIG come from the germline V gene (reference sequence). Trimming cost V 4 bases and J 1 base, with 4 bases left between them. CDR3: CAWIGNTEAFF. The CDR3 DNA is TGTGCCTGGATAGGGAACACTGAAGCTTTCTTT.

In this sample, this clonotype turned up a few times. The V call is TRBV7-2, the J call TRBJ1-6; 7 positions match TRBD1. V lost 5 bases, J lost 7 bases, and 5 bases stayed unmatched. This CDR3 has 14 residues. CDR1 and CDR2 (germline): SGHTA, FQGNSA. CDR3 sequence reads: CASSTRQGNSPLHF. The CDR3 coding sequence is TGTGCCAGCAGCACCCGACAGGGAAATTCACCCCTCCACTTT.

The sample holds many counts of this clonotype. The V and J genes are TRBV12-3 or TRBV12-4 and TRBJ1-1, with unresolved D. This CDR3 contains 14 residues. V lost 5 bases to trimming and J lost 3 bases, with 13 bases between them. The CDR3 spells CASSGRRTDTEAFF. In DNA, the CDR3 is TGTGCCAGCAGTGGTAGGCGCACTGACACTGAAGCTTTCTTT.

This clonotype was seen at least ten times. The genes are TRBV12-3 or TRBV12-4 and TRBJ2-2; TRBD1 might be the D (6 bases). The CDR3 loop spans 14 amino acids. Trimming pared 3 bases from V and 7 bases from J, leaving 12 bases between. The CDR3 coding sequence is TGTGCCAGCAGTTTGGAGGACAGCAACGGGGAGCTGTTTTTT. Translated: CASSLEDSNGELFF.

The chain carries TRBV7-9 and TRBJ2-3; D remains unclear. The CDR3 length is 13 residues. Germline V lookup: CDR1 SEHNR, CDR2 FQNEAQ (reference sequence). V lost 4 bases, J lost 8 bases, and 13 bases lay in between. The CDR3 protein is CASSSASHGTQYF. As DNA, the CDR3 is TGTGCCAGCAGCTCTGCGAGCCACGGTACGCAGTATTTT.